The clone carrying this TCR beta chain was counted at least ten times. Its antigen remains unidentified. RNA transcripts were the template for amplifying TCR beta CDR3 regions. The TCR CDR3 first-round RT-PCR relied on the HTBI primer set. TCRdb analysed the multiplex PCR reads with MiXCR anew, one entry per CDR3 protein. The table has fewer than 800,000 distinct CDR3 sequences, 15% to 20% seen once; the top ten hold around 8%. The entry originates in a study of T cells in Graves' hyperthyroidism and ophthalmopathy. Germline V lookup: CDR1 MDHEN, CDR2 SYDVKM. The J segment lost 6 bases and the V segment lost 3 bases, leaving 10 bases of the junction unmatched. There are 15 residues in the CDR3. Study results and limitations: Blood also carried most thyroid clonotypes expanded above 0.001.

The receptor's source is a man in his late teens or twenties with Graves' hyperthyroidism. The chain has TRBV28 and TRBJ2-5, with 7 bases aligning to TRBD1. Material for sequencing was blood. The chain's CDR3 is CASSLLPGTAQTQYF. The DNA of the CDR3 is TGTGCCAGCAGTTTGCTTCCCGGGACAGCACAGACCCAGTACTTC. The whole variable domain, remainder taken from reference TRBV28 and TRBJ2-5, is DVKVTQSSRYLVKRTGEKVFLECVQDMDHENMFWYRQDPGLGLRLIYFSYDVKMKEKGDIPEGYSVSREKKERFSLILESASTNQTSMYLCASSLLPGTAQTQYFGPGTRLLVL.